Listed here are 3 T cell receptor beta chains from one sample, sequenced in a study of PD-L1 blockade in urothelial cancer. TCRdb's copy holds only in-frame clones and misses some; the assay was immunoSEQ multiplex PCR. The table has 35,000 to 50,000 clones, more than 75% seen once. As to time point: pretreatment peripheral blood. The input for sequencing was PBMCs, taken around atezolizumab (anti-PD-L1) treatment. The receptors shown here come from a man between 60 and 75 years old with urothelial cancer.

V gene TRBV7-9 combines with J gene TRBJ1-1; D remains ambiguous. V shed 2 bases and J shed 1 base, with 5 bases lying between them. This CDR3 spans 13 amino acids. Germline V gene data show CDR1 as SEHNR and CDR2 as FQNEAQ (reference sequence). This CDR3 reads CASSLLGNTEAFF. In DNA form, the CDR3 reads TGTGCCAGCAGCTTACTCGGGAACACTGAAGCTTTCTTT.

The chain employs TRBV12-5 and TRBJ2-3; 8 bases map to TRBD1. The trim removed 2 bases at V and 5 bases at J, leaving 9 bases unmatched. CDR1 is LGHNT, CDR2 FRNRAP, per germline. The CDR3 contains 16 residues. CDR3 residues: CASGLSLQGARDTQYF. CDR3 nucleotides: TGTGCTAGTGGTTTGTCCCTTCAGGGGGCGAGAGATACGCAGTATTTT.

The gene calls are TRBV2 and TRBJ1-5, with 10 positions matching TRBD1. This CDR3 has 14 residues. Germline CDR1 reads SNHLY; CDR2 reads FYNNEI. V shed 7 bases and J 9 bases; nucleotides not matched to a gene: 9. Written as DNA, the CDR3 is TGTGCCAGCACGGGGACAGGGGCGGTTGGGCCCCAGCATTTT. Translating gives CASTGTGAVGPQHF.